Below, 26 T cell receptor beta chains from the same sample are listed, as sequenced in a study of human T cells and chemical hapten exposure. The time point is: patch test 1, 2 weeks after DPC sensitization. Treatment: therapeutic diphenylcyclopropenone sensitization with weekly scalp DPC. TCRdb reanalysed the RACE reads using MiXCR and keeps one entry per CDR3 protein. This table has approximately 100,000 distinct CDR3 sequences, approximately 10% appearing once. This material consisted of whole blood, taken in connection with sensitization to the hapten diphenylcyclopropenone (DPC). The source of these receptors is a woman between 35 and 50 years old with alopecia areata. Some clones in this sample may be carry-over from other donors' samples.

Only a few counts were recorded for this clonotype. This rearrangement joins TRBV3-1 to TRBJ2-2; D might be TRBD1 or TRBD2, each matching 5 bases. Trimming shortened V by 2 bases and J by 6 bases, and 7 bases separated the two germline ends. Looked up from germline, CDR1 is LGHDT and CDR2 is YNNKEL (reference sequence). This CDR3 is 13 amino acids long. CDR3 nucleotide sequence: TGTGCCAGCAGCCAACTGGGGGCCGGGGAGCTGTTTTTT. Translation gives CASSQLGAGELFF.

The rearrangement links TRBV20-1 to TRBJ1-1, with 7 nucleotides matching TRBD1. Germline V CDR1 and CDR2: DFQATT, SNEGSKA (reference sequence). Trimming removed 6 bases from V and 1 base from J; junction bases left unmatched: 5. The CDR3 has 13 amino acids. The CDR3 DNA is TGCAGTGCGACCGGGACAGCGAACACTGAAGCTTTCTTT. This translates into CSATGTANTEAFF.

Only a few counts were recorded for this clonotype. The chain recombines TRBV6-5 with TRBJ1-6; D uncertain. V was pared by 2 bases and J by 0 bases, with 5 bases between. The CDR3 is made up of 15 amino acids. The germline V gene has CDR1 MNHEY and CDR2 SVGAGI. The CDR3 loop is CASSYRSSYNSPLHF. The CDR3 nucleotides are TGTGCCAGCAGTTACCGGAGCTCCTATAATTCACCCCTCCACTTT.

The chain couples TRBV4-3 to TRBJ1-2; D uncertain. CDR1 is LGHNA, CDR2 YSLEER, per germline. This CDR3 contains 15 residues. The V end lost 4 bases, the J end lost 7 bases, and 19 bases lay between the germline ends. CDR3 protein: CASSPDPSGVGGYTF. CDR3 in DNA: TGCGCCAGCAGCCCCGACCCCTCGGGAGTTGGTGGCTACACCTTC.

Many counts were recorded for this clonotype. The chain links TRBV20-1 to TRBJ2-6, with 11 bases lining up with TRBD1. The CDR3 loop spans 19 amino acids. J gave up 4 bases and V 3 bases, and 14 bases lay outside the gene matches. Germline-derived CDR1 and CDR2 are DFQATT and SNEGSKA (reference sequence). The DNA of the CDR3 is TGCAGTGCTAGGAACTTCCGGACAGGGGGCGCGGAGGGGGCCAACGTCCTGACTTTC. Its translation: CSARNFRTGGAEGANVLTF.

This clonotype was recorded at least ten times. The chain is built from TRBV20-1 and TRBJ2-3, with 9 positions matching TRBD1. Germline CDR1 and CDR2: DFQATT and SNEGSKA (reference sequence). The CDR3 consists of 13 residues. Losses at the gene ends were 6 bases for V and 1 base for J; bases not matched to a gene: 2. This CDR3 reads CSARTGGTDTQYF. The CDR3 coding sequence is TGCAGTGCAAGGACAGGGGGCACAGATACGCAGTATTTT.

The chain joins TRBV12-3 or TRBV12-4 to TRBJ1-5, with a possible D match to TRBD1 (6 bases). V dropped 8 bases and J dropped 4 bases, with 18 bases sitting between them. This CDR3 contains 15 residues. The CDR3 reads CASGGGLRGNQPQHF. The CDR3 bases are TGTGCCAGCGGGGGCGGACTTCGGGGGAATCAGCCCCAGCATTTT.

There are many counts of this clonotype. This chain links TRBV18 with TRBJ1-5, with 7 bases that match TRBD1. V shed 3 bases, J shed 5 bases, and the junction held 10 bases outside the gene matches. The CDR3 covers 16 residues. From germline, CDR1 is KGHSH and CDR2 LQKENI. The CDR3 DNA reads TGTGCCAGCTCACCTTTCCCCGGGACAGCGTATCAGCCCCAGCATTTT. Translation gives CASSPFPGTAYQPQHF. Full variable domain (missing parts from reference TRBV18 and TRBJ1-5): NAGVMQNPRHLVRRRGQEARLRCSPMKGHSHVYWYRQLPEEGLKFMVYLQKENIIDESGMPKERFSAEFPKEGPSILRIQQVVRGDSAAYFCASSPFPGTAYQPQHFGDGTRLSIL.

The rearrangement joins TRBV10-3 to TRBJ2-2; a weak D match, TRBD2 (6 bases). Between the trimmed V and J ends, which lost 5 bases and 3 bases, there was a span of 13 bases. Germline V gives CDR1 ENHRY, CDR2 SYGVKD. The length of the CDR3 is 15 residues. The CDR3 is CAISLGDSHTGELFF. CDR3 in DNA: TGTGCCATCAGTCTTGGGGACTCCCACACCGGGGAGCTGTTTTTT.

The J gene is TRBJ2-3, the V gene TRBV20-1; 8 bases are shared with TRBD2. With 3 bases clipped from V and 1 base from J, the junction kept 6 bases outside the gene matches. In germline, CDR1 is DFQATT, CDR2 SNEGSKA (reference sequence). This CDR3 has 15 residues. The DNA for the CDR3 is TGCAGTGCTAGCCCCAGCGGGGGCCGCACAGATACGCAGTATTTT. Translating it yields CSASPSGGRTDTQYF.

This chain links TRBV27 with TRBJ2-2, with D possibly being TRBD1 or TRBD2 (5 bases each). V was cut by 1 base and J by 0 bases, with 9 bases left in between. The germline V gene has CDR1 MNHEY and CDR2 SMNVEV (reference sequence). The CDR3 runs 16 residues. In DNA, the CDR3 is TGTGCCAGCAGTTTATTCCCGGGGCCGAACACCGGGGAGCTGTTTTTT. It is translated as CASSLFPGPNTGELFF.

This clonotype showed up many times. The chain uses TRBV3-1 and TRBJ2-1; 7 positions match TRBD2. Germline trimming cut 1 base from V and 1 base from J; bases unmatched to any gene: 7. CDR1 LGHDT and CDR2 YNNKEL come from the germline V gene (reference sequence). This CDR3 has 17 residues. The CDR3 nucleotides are TGTGCCAGCAGCCAAGGCGGAGCGGGGCGTTCCTACAATGAGCAGTTCTTC. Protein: CASSQGGAGRSYNEQFF.

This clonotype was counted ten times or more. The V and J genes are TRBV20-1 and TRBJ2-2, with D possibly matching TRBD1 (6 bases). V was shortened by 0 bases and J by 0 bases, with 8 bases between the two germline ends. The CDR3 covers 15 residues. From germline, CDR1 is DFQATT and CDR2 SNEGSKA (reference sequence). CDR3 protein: CSAREHRANTGELFF. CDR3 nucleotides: TGCAGTGCTAGAGAACACAGGGCGAACACCGGGGAGCTGTTTTTT.

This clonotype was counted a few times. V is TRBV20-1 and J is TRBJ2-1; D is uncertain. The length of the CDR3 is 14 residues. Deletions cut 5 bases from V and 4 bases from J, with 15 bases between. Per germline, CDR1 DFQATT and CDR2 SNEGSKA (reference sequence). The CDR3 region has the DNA TGCAGTGCTCGTCCGGCCCCGGGTTACAATGAGCAGTTCTTC. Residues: CSARPAPGYNEQFF.

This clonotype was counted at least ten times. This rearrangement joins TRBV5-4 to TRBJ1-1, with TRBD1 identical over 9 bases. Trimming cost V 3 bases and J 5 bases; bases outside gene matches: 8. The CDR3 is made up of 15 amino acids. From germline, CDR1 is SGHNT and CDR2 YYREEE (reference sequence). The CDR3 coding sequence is TGTGCCAGCAGCTACCAACAGGGGGCAAGGACTGAAGCTTTCTTT. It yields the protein CASSYQQGARTEAFF.

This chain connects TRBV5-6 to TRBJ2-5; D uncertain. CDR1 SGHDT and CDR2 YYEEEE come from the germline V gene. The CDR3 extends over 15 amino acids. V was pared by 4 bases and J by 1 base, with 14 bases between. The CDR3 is CASSPGGALQETQYF. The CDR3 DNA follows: TGTGCCAGCAGCCCCGGTGGTGCCCTCCAAGAGACCCAGTACTTC.

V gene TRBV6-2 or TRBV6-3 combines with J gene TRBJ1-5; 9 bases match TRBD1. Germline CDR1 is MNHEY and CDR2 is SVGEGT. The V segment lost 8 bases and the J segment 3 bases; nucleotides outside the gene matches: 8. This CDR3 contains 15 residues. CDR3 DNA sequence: TGTGCCAGCCAGACAAACAGGGGGCACAATCAGCCCCAGCATTTT. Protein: CASQTNRGHNQPQHF.

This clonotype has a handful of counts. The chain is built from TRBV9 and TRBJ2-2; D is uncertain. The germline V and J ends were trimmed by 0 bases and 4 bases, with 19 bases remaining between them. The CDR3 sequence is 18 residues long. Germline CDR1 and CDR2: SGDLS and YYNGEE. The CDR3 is CASSVGVSGTHGTGELFF. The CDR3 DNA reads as TGTGCCAGCAGCGTAGGCGTCTCAGGTACCCATGGCACCGGGGAGCTGTTTTTT.

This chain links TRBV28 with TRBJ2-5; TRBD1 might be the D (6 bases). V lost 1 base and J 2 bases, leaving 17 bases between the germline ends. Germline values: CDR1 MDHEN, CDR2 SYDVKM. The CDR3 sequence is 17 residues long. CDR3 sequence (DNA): TGTGCCAGCAGTTTATTAAGGGGGTCCCCCACACAAGAGACCCAGTACTTC. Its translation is CASSLLRGSPTQETQYF.

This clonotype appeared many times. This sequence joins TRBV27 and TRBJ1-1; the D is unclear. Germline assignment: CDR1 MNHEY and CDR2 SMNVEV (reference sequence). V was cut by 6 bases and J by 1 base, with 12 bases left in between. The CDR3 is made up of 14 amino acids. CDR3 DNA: TGTGCCAGCAGCTCCCCACAGAGGAACACTGAAGCTTTCTTT. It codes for CASSSPQRNTEAFF.

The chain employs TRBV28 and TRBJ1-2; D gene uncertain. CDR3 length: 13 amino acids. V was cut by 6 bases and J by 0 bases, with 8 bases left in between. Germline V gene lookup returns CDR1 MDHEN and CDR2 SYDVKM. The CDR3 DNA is TGTGCCAGCAGCCCCCAGGCTAACTATGGCTACACCTTC. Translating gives CASSPQANYGYTF.

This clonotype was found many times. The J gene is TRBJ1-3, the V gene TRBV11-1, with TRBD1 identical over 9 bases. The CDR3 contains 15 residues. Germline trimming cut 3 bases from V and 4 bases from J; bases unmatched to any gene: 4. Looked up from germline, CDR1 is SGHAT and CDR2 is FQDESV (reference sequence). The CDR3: CASSFGTGTGNTIYF. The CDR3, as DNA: TGTGCCAGCAGCTTCGGGACAGGGACCGGAAACACCATATATTTT. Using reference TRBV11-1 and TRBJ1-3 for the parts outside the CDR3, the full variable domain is EAEVAQSPRYKITEKSQAVAFWCDPISGHATLYWYRQILGQGPELLVQFQDESVVDDSQLPKDRFSAERLKGVDSTLKIQPAELGDSAMYLCASSFGTGTGNTIYFGEGSWLTVV.

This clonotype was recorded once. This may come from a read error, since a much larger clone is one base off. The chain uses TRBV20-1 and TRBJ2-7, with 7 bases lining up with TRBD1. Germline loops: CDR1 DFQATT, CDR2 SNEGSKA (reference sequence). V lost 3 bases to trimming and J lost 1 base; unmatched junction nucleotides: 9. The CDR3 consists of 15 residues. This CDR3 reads CSASFSGGISYEQYF. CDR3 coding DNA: TGCAGTGCTAGTTTTTCAGGGGGAATTTCCTACGAGCAGTACTTC.

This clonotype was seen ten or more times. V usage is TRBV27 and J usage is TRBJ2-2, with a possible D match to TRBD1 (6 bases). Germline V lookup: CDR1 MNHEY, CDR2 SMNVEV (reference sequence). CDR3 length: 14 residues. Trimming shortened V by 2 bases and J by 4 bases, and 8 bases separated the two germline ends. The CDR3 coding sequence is TGTGCCAGCAGTTTAAGGGACACCACCGGGGAGCTGTTTTTT. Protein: CASSLRDTTGELFF.

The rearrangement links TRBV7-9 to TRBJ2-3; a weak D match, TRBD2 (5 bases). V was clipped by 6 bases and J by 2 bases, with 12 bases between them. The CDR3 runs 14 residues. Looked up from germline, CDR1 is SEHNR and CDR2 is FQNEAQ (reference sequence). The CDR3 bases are TGTGCCAGCAGGAGAAGCGGTTCCACAGATACGCAGTATTTT. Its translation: CASRRSGSTDTQYF.

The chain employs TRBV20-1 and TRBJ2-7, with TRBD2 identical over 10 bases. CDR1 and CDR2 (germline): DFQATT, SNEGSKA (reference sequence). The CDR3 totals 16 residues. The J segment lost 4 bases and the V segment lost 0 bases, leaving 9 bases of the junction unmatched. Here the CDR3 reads CSARDSTSGTFYEQYF. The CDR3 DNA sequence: TGCAGTGCTAGAGATTCCACTAGCGGGACCTTTTACGAGCAGTACTTC.